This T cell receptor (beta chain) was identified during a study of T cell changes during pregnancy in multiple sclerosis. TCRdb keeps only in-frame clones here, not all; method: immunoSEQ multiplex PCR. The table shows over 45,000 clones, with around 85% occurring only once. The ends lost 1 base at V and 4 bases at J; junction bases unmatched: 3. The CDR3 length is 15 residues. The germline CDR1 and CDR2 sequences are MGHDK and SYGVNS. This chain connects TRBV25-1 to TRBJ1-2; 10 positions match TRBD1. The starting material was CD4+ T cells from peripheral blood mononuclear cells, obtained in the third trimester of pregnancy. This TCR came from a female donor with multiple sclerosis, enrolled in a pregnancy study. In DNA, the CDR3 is TGTGCCAGCAGTGAATGGGGGACAGGGGTCTATGGCTACACCTTC. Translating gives CASSEWGTGVYGYTF.